The rows below give T cell receptor beta chains drawn from one sample of a study of T-cell reconstitution after alpha-beta-depleted transplantation in children. MiXCR, run by TCRdb on the PCR reads, gives a single entry per CDR3 protein. The sample holds 780,000 or so distinct CDR3 sequences, approximately 15% seen once. This specimen was PBMCs, mostly from graft donor cells, taken 360 days after TCRalphabeta/CD19-depleted stem cell transplant. The source of these receptors is a male patient between 10 and 17 years old who had a stem cell transplant for acute lymphoblastic leukemia, so the T cells may come from the graft donor. Both conserved end residues are trimmed from each CDR3. Each record gives: D gene, V gene, CDR3 length, CDR3 protein. D genes are given only for firm matches.

>-|TRBV5-1|14
ASSIAMRGSYNEQF
>-|TRBV20-1|12
SAKGEGGRNEQF
>-|TRBV5-1|12
ASSLEGRYYEQY
>-|TRBV6-5|14
ASSYSTPLAEGRAF
>-|TRBV5-6|14
ASSFIWGSSYNEQF
>-|TRBV29-1|11
SGQRPSYNEQF
>TRBD2|TRBV12-3/TRBV12-4|13
ASRRLAGGPSEQY
>TRBD2|TRBV20-1|15
SAKQYGLASLLDTQY
>-|TRBV5-1|12
ASSAQGITDTQY
>-|TRBV27|16
ASSLYTVTSSGANVLT
>-|TRBV12-3/TRBV12-4|13
ASSLNGGHSYEQY
>-|TRBV5-1|15
ASSWESTGVKADTQY
>TRBD1|TRBV29-1|12
SVVDRAFSYEQY
>TRBD1|TRBV5-1|13
ASSSTLDRGTEAF
>TRBD1|TRBV18|15
ASSPSNPGQTFRGYT
>TRBD2|TRBV2|13
ASREGLAATDTQY
>TRBD2|TRBV25-1|17
ASRSGRALGGGGVTEQF
>TRBD2|TRBV28|15
ASSPWTSGFYQETQY
>TRBD2|TRBV29-1|18
SVVFVRGTSGTTSTDTQY
>-|TRBV12-5|13
ASGLNGNMNTEAF
>-|TRBV20-1|12
SARERGTEETQY
>TRBD2|TRBV5-1|14
ASSLPLTSGKDEQY
>TRBD1|TRBV15|12
ATSRDGTGDEQF
>TRBD1|TRBV4-1|14
ASSQSGTGTSQPQH
>-|TRBV5-6|10
ASSLLLGEQY
>-|TRBV7-2|12
ASILGLSYNEQF
>TRBD1|TRBV5-1|13
ASSSRQGARNEQF
>-|TRBV7-2|12
ASSLRDRNYGYT
>-|TRBV25-1|12
ASSDDLGANVLT
>-|TRBV5-1|15
ASSLASGTGLTDTQY
>-|TRBV12-2|16
ASRPNGLSMTCYNEQF
>TRBD2|TRBV19|14
ASSIIGGKATDTQY
>-|TRBV20-1|11
SALDSLQETQY
>-|TRBV6-5|14
ASSYSGGRTNEKLF
>-|TRBV20-1|9
SARGIETQY
>-|TRBV13|14
ASSFQTTASRTEAF
>-|TRBV20-1|14
SASGASELAYNEQF
>TRBD1|TRBV5-1|12
ASSWTGDDSPLH
>TRBD2|TRBV4-1|15
ASSQRTSVSNTGELF
>-|TRBV7-6|15
ASSSQGSGSSYNEQF
>TRBD2|TRBV12-3/TRBV12-4|12
ASSAGGRQETQY
>TRBD1|TRBV29-1|12
SVGQGWDTGELF
>-|TRBV6-1|12
ASSRPSGAGELF
>-|TRBV20-1|10
SASLGREKLF
>TRBD2|TRBV5-1|14
ASSFGREGIYNEQF
>-|TRBV12-3/TRBV12-4|9
ASSFGQAEY
>-|TRBV29-1|13
SVDSRGSRYNEQF
>TRBD1|TRBV18|14
ASSPRPGQGIYEQY
>-|TRBV5-1|11
ASGGGNYNEQF
>TRBD2|TRBV3-1|14
ASSRGGTSGRQTQY
>TRBD2|TRBV27|15
ASTHLTGTSGRCEQF
>-|TRBV29-1|10
SVAGFNTEAF
>TRBD1|TRBV20-1|12
SARDRPGGNEQF
>-|TRBV5-1|14
ASRLFSDSGANVLT
>-|TRBV6-5|15
ASSYDHGTRRTGELF